Listed here is a single T cell receptor (beta chain). V dropped 7 bases and J dropped 3; count of bases not matched to a gene: 1. The CDR3 contains 12 residues. This sample stems from a study of blood T cell repertoires in COVID-19. About the study: Acute-phase and convalescent COVID-19 samples originated in the United States, Italy and Spain.

In the authors' workflow: Amplified reference gene primers provided the basis for estimating nucleated cell counts. Measured with immunoSEQ multiplex PCR; TCRdb has only the in-frame clones, and not every one. The V and J calls and clone size come from that table; D and trimming were worked out from the DNA. This table has around 180,000 clones, 75% to 85% appearing once. The genes are TRBV12-3 or TRBV12-4 and TRBJ2-5; 8 bases match TRBD2. The source material was peripheral blood. This receptor was obtained from a human donor in a cohort sampled during active COVID-19. CDR3 bases: TGTGCCAGCAACGGGAGGGAAGAGACCCAGTACTTC. Protein sequence: CASNGREETQYF.